A single sample gave rise to the 11 T cell receptor beta chains below, sequenced in a study of PD-1 blockade in classical Hodgkin lymphoma. The protocol was immunoSEQ multiplex PCR, while the TCRdb copy is restricted to in-frame clones and leaves out a portion. Of over 80,000 clones in the sample, roughly 92% were seen once. Brentuximab vedotin exposure varied among the patients, all of whom had relapsed after autologous stem cell transplantation. This material consisted of peripheral blood mononuclear cells (PBMCs), taken at baseline. These receptors came from a human donor with classical Hodgkin lymphoma.

The chain links TRBV6-6 to TRBJ2-7, with 9 bases aligning to TRBD1. The CDR3 length is 13 residues. Trimming removed 9 bases from V and 2 bases from J; junction bases left unmatched: 5. Germline assignment: CDR1 MNHNY and CDR2 SVGAGI (reference sequence). CDR3 nucleotides: TGTGCCAGTGAGGACAGGGGAACCTACGAGCAGTACTTC. It specifies CASEDRGTYEQYF.

The chain has TRBV4-1 and TRBJ2-3; D uncertain. Germline V lookup: CDR1 MGHRA, CDR2 YSYEKL. V dropped 1 base and J dropped 2 bases, with 7 bases sitting between them. CDR3 size: 14 residues. CDR3 DNA: TGCGCCAGCAGCCAAGTCCCGACCACAGATACGCAGTATTTT. Protein sequence: CASSQVPTTDTQYF.

The J gene is TRBJ2-1, the V gene TRBV7-9; D is perhaps TRBD2 (7 bases). Between the trimmed V and J ends, which lost 2 bases and 1 base, there was a span of 18 bases. Germline V gene lookup returns CDR1 SEHNR and CDR2 FQNEAQ (reference sequence). The CDR3 length is 18 residues. The DNA of the CDR3 is TGTGCCAGCAGCTTACGGGGGGCCCGGAGCTATTCCTACAATGAGCAGTTCTTC. It translates to CASSLRGARSYSYNEQFF.

The V call is TRBV7-2, the J call TRBJ2-7; no clear D. This CDR3 region has 13 residues. V was trimmed by 2 bases and J by 3 bases, leaving 8 bases between them. CDR1 and CDR2 from the germline V gene are SGHTA and FQGNSA. This chain's CDR3 is CASSLIGGYEQYF. The CDR3 nucleotides read TGTGCCAGCAGCTTAATTGGCGGCTACGAGCAGTACTTC.

This clone showed up just once. The V gene is TRBV11-3, the J gene TRBJ2-7; no definite D call. Germline CDR1 and CDR2: SGHNT and YENEEA. This CDR3 is built from 19 residues. V was pared by 5 bases and J by 3 bases, with 29 bases between. CDR3 coding DNA: TGTGCCAGCAGCGAGCCCGCAAGGCACACGCTGTCTGAGGTCTACGAGCAGTACTTC. Its translation is CASSEPARHTLSEVYEQYF.

The CDR3 DNA is TGTGCCTATTCACCTAGCAATCAGCCCCAGCATTTT. As protein: CAYSPSNQPQHF. J is TRBJ1-5 and V is TRBV30; D ambiguous. This CDR3 has 12 amino acids. The V end lost 7 bases, the J end lost 0 bases, and 7 bases lay between the germline ends. Germline CDR1 reads GTSNPN; CDR2 reads SVGIG (reference sequence).

The chain uses TRBV27 and TRBJ2-5, with D perhaps TRBD1 (5 bases). The CDR3 extends over 13 amino acids. Germline CDR1 is MNHEY and CDR2 is SMNVEV (reference sequence). The ends were cut back, 4 bases at V and 3 bases at J, with 9 bases in the middle. The CDR3 region is CASSSETEETQYF. The CDR3 DNA follows: TGTGCCAGCAGTTCAGAGACAGAAGAGACCCAGTACTTC.

The chain has TRBV6-1 and TRBJ2-2; the match to TRBD2 covers 7 bases. The germline gives CDR1 MNHNS, CDR2 SASEGT. V shed 7 bases and J 8 bases; nucleotides not matched to a gene: 7. The CDR3 contains 13 residues. The CDR3: CASIAGARGELFF. The CDR3, as DNA: TGTGCCAGCATCGCGGGAGCAAGGGGGGAGCTGTTTTTT.

The chain has TRBV6-1 and TRBJ1-1; a possible D gene is TRBD1 (5 bases). Germline CDR1 reads MNHNS; CDR2 reads SASEGT. The CDR3 extends over 14 amino acids. V lost 6 bases to trimming and J lost 6 bases, with 17 bases between them. The CDR3 loop is CASSQTGLGAEAFF. The CDR3 coding sequence is TGTGCCAGCAGCCAGACTGGATTAGGGGCTGAAGCTTTCTTT.

The V call is TRBV4-1, the J call TRBJ2-5, with D possibly being TRBD1 (6 bases). TRBJ2-7 matches the DNA end more closely, so the J call is doubtful. Germline V lookup: CDR1 MGHRA, CDR2 YSYEKL. The CDR3 length is 19 residues. The CDR3 DNA sequence: TGCGCCAGCAGCCAAGCCCCCCAGATTGCGACAGGCGTCTCCTACGAGCAGTACTTC. It yields the protein CASSQAPQIATGVSYEQYF.

The V and J genes are TRBV5-6 and TRBJ1-4, with a tentative D call TRBD1 (6 bases). V was cut by 2 bases and J by 7 bases, with 18 bases left in between. Germline V gene sequence: CDR1 SGHDT, CDR2 YYEEEE. The CDR3 spans 16 residues. The CDR3 region has the DNA TGTGCCAGCAGCTTATTAAACGCCAAGGGGGGTGAAAAACTGTTTTTT. The encoded protein is CASSLLNAKGGEKLFF.